This TCR beta chain derives from a study of T cell responses to AZD1222 COVID-19 vaccine. Turning to the study itself: Pooling of second doses given at about 4 or about 12 weeks was done. General study findings and limits: The CD4 TCRs associated with vaccination extended across spike and predominated at 160-218 and 743-854.

The germline CDR1 and CDR2 sequences are SEHNR and FQNEAQ (reference sequence). The CDR3 contains 14 residues. The V end lost 5 bases, the J end lost 3 bases, and 12 bases lay between the germline ends. Some clones are missing from TCRdb's copy, which holds only in-frame ones; the method was immunoSEQ multiplex PCR. The sample consists of around 120,000 clones, about 89% of them appearing once. This clone was seen only a few times. Its target is unknown. The gene calls are TRBV7-9 and TRBJ2-3; D possibly corresponds to TRBD1 (6 bases). The sequences come from peripheral blood, collected on day 0 of AZD1222 vaccination. This clonotype originated in an adult in good health. The CDR3 bases are TGTGCCAGCAGCCCGGACAGAAGGACAGATACGCAGTATTTT. This encodes CASSPDRRTDTQYF.